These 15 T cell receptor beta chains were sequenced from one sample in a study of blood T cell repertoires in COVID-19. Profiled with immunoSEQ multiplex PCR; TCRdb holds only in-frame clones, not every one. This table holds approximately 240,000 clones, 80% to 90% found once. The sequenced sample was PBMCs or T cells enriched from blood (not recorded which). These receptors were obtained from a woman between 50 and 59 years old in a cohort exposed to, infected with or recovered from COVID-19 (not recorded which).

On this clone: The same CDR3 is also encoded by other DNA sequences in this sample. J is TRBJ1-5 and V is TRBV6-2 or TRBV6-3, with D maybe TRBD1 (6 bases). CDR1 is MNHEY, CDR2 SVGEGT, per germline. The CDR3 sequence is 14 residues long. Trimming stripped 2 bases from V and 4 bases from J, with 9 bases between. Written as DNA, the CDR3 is TGTGCCAGCAGTTACCCCAGGGGTAATCAGCCCCAGCATTTT. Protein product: CASSYPRGNQPQHF.

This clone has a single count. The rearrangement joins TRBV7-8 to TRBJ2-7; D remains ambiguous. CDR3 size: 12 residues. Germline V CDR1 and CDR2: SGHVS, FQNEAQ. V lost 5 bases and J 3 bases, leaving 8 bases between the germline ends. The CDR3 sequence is CASSPGFYEQYF. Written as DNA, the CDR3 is TGTGCCAGCAGCCCAGGCTTCTACGAGCAGTACTTC. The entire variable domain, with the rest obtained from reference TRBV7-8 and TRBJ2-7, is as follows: GAGVSQSPRYKVAKRGQDVALRCDPISGHVSLFWYQQALGQGPEFLTYFQNEAQLDKSGLPSDRFFAERPEGSVSTLKIQRTQQEDSAVYLCASSPGFYEQYFGPGTRLTVT.

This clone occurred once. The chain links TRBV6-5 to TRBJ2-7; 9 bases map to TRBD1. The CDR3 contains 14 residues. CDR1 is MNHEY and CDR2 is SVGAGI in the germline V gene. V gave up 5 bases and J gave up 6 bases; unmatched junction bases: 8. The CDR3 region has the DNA TGTGCCAGCAGTCCTCCCTGGACAGGGGTCGAGCAGTACTTC. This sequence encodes CASSPPWTGVEQYF.

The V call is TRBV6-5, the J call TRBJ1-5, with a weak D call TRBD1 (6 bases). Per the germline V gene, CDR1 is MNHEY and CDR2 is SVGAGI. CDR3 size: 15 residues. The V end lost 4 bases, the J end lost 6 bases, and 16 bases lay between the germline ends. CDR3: CASSSTRGVGQPQHF. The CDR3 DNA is TGTGCCAGCAGTTCTACCAGGGGCGTGGGTCAGCCCCAGCATTTT.

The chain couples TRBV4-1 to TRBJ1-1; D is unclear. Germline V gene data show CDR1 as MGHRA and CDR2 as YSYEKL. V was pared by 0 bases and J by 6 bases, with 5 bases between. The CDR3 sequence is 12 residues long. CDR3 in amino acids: CASSQETSEAFF. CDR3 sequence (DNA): TGCGCCAGCAGCCAAGAGACATCTGAAGCTTTCTTT.

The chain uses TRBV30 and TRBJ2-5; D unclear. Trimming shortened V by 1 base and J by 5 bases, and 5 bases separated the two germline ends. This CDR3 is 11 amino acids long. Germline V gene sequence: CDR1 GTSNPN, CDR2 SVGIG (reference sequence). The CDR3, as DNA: TGTGCCTGGAGTGGGCTGGAGACCCAGTACTTC. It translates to CAWSGLETQYF.

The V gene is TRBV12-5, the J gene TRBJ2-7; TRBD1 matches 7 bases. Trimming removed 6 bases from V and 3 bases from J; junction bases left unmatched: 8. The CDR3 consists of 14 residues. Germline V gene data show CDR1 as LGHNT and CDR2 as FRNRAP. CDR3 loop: CASGTGQLNYEQYF. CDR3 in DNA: TGTGCTAGTGGGACGGGACAGCTGAACTACGAGCAGTACTTC.

CDR3 nucleotides: TGTGCCATCAGTGAGTCTCTAACCCAGTTCTTC. It yields the protein CAISESLTQFF. The rearrangement joins TRBV10-3 to TRBJ2-1, with unresolved D. V lost 0 bases, J lost 13 bases, and 7 bases lay in between. From germline, CDR1 is ENHRY and CDR2 SYGVKD. The CDR3 sequence is 11 residues long.

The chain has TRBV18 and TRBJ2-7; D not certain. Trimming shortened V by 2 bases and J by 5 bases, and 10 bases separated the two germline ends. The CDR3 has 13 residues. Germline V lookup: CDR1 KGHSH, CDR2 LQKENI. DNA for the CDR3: TGTGCCAGCTCACCATCAGGTCCCCACGAGCAGTACTTC. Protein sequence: CASSPSGPHEQYF.

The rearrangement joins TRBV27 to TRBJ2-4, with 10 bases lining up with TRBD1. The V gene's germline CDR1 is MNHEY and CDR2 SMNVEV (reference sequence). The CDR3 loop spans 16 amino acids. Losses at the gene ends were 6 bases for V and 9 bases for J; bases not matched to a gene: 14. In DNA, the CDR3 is TGTGCCAGCAGATTAGCCCATGGGGGACAGGGGTTCATTCAGTACTTC. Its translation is CASRLAHGGQGFIQYF.

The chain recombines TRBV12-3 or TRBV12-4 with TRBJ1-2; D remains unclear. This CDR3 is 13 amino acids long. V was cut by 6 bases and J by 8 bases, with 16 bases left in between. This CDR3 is CASSSGLPGGYTF. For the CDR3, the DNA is TGTGCCAGCAGCTCCGGCCTTCCGGGGGGCTACACCTTC.

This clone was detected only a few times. The CDR3 reads CASSPRTGRNYGYTF. The CDR3, as DNA: TGTGCCAGCAGCCCCCGGACAGGGCGAAACTATGGCTACACCTTC. The V call is TRBV7-3, the J call TRBJ1-2, with TRBD1 matching 8 bases. The germline V gene has CDR1 SGHTA and CDR2 FQGTGA. V was pared by 5 bases and J by 2 bases, with 7 bases of the junction left unmatched. The CDR3 is made up of 15 amino acids.

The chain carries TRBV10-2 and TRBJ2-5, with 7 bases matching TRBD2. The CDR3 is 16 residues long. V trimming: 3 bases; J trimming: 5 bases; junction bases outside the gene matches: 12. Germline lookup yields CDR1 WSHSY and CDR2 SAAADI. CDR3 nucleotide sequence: TGCGCCAGCAGTGACTCCTGGTTAGTTAGCGGGGAGACCCAGTACTTC. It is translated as CASSDSWLVSGETQYF.

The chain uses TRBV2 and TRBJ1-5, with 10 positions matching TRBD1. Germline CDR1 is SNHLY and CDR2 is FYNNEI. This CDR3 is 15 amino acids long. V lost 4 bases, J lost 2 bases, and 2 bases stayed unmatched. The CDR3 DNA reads TGTGCCAGCAGTGGGGACAGGGGAGGCAATCAGCCCCAGCATTTT. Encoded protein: CASSGDRGGNQPQHF.

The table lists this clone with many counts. This CDR3 reads CASSVTEAFF. In DNA, the CDR3 is TGTGCCAGCAGTGTAACTGAAGCTTTCTTT. The chain joins TRBV6-4 to TRBJ1-1; D gene unclear. The V gene lost 4 bases and the J gene lost 5 bases, with 2 bases spanning the gap. The length of the CDR3 is 10 residues. The germline V gene encodes CDR1 MRHNA and CDR2 SNTAGT.